These T cell receptor beta chains were read from a single sample in a study of human thymus T cells. Clones were read by immunoSEQ multiplex PCR, and TCRdb kept only the in-frame ones, dropping some. The sample has about 78,000 clones; approximately 97% are singletons. Sequencing used thymus tissue. The receptors derive from a boy under two years old with a congenital heart defect but otherwise immunologically healthy. CDR3s include the opening cysteine and the closing phenylalanine or tryptophan.

v_call cdr3_aa
TRBV5-1 CASTPRRREGLYEQYF
TRBV18 CASSPRTGGTEAFF
TRBV6-6 CASIVGGTDTQYF
TRBV28 CASRVTGYSLNTEAFF
TRBV29-1 CSVGTGTGAYEQYF
TRBV28 CASSSNIGTSRTEAFF
TRBV5-6 CASKEVRSSYNEQFF
TRBV27 CASSLDRLSYEQYF
TRBV27 CASRGGMSHEQYF
TRBV28 CASSLFNYEQYF
TRBV6-1 CASSETGACGYTF
TRBV11-1 CASSSNPGQGVSCSYEQYF
TRBV28 CASSRDSQETQYF
TRBV5-8 CASSPQTSPFTDTQYF
TRBV6-6 CASSYSRGQGQETQYF
TRBV6-6 CASRDQRGATDTQYF
TRBV4-3 CASSQGLAGSQETQYF
TRBV7-2 CASSLGRGNYPYEQYF
TRBV28 CASDSPYRPTDTQYF
TRBV15 CATSRVLAPANTGELFF
TRBV6-4 CASSDRISGSLSYNEQFF
TRBV25-1 CARPTSGRAIKTQYF
TRBV29-1 CSVTGTPSYEQYF
TRBV28 CASSPDRYGNEQFF
TRBV6-5 CASSPGLAGGEQYF
TRBV6-1 CASSEPQGSGNTIYF
TRBV15 CATSRFLGTGGGYTF
TRBV1 CTSSLRSSYREPYEQYF
TRBV27 CASSLSGTGGYEQYF
TRBV2 CASSALPGGELFF
TRBV5-4 CASSLSQGGTGANVLTF
TRBV6-4 CASTVGRDTYYEQYF
TRBV15 CATSVPQNGGHETNSGNTIYF
TRBV6-1 CASSVDLWDFSPTDTQYF
TRBV28 CASSVIKQGTTEAFF
TRBV6-1 CASSLLAGLDGEQYF
TRBV2 CASSTSGGRGYTF
TRBV28 CASSLGGSYEQYF
TRBV7-9 CASSLRFGTVEPTDTQYF
TRBV7-7 CASSLDTAGPNTGELFF
TRBV10-3 CAISDLRVRSYEQYF
TRBV6-1 CASSEVTGSKETQYF
TRBV2 CASSRTSSQETQYF
TRBV14 CASSQIRRGEEHEQYF
TRBV9 CASSVVYRSEAFF
TRBV6-5 CASSTRAGRGDTQYF
TRBV7-2 CASSRNREKNTEAFF
TRBV5-5 CASSLLMGLLISSYNEQFF
TRBV9 CASSPQREGGYEQYF
TRBV4-1 CASSPTQGDTEAFF
TRBV5-6 CASNSMADTQYF
TRBV11-3 CASSREVAGATNEQFF
TRBV7-8 CASSLGSGGDPYGYTF